This T cell receptor (beta chain) is drawn from a study of identical twins. Study-level findings and limits: For cord blood, abundant beta clonotypes had fewer insertions, unlike memory repertoires, which showed none.

There are many counts of this clonotype. Its antigen is not identified. A universal primer site was added by template switching, and unique molecular identifiers were carried by the cDNA. TCRdb re-derived calls from the 5' RACE reads in MiXCR, one entry per CDR3 protein. The sample holds hundreds of thousands of distinct CDR3 sequences, roughly 6% seen once. Healthy Caucasian donors formed the entire cohort. Sample: naive T cells sorted from blood. This receptor was identified in a man aged 18 to 29 in good health.

CDR3 coding DNA: TGTGCTAGTGGTTTGGTACTGGGTAGCCCCAATGAGCAGTTCTTC. This sequence encodes CASGLVLGSPNEQFF. This sequence joins TRBV12-5 and TRBJ2-1; D gene uncertain. Trimming took off 0 bases at V and 6 bases at J, with 12 bases between the two ends. Germline CDR1 is LGHNT and CDR2 is FRNRAP. The CDR3 extends over 15 amino acids.